This TCR beta chain was recovered during a study of cytomegalovirus exposure and HLA in healthy donors. The germline V gene encodes CDR1 LNHNV and CDR2 YYDKDF (reference sequence). The CDR3 consists of 15 residues. Trimming cost V 1 base and J 8 bases; bases outside gene matches: 10. With 60 Vbeta and 13 Jbeta primers, the PCR was carried out. Sequenced by immunoSEQ multiplex PCR; TCRdb stores in-frame clones only, minus some. Here the sample spans more than 130,000 clones, more than 75% being singletons. Study outcomes and limitations: Later analysis demonstrated an association between a missense DCLRE1C variant and TCR beta V- and J-gene trimming. In a later analysis, TCR association rates varied by HLA locus: DRB1 most, HLA-C fewest. About 87% or about 30% of the time was how often most TCR beta V segments were productive, according to an earlier analysis.

Remarks on this clone: Its antigen remains unknown. The sample has other DNA sequences that encode this CDR3 too.

Sequencing was done on a sample of PBMCs. This chain uses TRBV15 with TRBJ1-1, with TRBD1 matching 7 bases. The TCR comes from a male donor in good health and CMV-seronegative. The CDR3 bases are TGTGCCACCAGCAGAGGAGGGGGCAGCCAAACCGAAGCTTTCTTT. Translation gives CATSRGGGSQTEAFF.